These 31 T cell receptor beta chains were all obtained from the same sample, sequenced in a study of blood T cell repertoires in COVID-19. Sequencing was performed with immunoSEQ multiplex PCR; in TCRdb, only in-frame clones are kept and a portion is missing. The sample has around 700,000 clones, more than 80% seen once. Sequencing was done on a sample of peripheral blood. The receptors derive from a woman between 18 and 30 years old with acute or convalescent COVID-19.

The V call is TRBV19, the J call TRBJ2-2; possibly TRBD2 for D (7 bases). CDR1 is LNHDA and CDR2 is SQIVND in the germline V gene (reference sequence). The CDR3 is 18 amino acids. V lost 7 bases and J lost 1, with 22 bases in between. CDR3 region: CASIPVSLGGQNTGELFF. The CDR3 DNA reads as TGTGCCAGTATCCCCGTTAGTCTCGGGGGGCAGAACACCGGGGAGCTGTTTTTT.

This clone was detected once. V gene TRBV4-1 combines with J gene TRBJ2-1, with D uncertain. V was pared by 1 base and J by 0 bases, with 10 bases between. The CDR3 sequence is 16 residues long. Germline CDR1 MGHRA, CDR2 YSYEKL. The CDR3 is CASSQVIIGSYNEQFF. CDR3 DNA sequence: TGCGCCAGCAGCCAAGTTATAATCGGCTCCTACAATGAGCAGTTCTTC.

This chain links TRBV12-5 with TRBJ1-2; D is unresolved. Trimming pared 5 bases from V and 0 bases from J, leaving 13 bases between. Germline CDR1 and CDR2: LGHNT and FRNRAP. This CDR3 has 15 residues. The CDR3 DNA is TGTGCTAGTGGTGGGGAGGTGATTACTAACTATGGCTACACCTTC. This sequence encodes CASGGEVITNYGYTF.

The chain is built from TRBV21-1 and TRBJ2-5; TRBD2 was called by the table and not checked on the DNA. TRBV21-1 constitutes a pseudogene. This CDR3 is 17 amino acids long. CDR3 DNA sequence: TGTGCCAGCAGCAAGAGGAGGCGGGACGAGGCCCGATGGACCCAGTACTTC. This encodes CASSKRRRDEARWTQYF.

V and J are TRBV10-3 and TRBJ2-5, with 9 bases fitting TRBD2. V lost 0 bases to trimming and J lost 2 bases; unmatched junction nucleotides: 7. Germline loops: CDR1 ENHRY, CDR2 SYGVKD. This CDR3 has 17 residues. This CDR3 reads CAISESGGSGGQETQYF. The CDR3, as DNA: TGTGCCATCAGTGAGTCGGGAGGTAGCGGGGGACAAGAGACCCAGTACTTC.

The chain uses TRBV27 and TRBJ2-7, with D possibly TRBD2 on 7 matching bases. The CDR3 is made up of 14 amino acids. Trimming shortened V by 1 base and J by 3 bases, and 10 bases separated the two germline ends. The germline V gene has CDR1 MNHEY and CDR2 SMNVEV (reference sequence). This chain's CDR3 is CASSLLGGHYEQYF. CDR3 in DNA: TGTGCCAGCAGTTTATTGGGGGGGCACTACGAGCAGTACTTC.

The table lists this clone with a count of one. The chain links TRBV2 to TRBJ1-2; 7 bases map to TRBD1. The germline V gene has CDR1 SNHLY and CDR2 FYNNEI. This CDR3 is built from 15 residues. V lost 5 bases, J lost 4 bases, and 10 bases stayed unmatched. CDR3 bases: TGTGCCAGCAGTAAGGGGGACAGACTATTCTATGGCTACACCTTC. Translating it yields CASSKGDRLFYGYTF.

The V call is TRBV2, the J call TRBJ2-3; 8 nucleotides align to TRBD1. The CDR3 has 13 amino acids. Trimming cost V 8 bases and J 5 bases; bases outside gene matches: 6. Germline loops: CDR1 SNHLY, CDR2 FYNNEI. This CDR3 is CASQGQVIDTQYF. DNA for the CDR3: TGTGCCAGCCAGGGACAGGTGATAGATACGCAGTATTTT.

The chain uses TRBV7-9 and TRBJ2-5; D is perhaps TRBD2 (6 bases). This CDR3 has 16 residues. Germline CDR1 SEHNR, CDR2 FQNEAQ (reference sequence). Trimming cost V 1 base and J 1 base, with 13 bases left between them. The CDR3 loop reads CASSLDRGSLQETQYF. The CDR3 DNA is TGTGCCAGCAGCTTAGATCGGGGGTCACTCCAAGAGACCCAGTACTTC.

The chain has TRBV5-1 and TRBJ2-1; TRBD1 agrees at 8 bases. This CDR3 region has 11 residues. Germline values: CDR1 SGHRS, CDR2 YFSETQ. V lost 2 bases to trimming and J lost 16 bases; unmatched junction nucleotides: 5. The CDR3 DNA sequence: TGCGCCAGCAGCTTAGGGGACAGGCTATTCTTC. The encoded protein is CASSLGDRLFF.

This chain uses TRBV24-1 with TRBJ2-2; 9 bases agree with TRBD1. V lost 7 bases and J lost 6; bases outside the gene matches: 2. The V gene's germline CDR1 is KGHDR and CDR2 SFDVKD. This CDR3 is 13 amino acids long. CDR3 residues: CATRGQGPGELFF. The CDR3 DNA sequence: TGTGCCACCAGGGGACAGGGCCCCGGGGAGCTGTTTTTT.

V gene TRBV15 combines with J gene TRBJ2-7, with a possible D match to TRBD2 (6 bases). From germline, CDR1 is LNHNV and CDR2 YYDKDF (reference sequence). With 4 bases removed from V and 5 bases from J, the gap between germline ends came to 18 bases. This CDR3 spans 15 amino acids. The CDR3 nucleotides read TGTGCCACCAGCACCGACATTACATGGGAGGACGAGCAGTACTTC. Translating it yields CATSTDITWEDEQYF.

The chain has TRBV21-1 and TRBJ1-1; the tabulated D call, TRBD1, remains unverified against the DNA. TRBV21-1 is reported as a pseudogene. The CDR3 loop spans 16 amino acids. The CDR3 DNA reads TGTGCCAGCAGCACTGACGGACAGGTGATCAACACTGAAGCTTTCTTT. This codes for CASSTDGQVINTEAFF.

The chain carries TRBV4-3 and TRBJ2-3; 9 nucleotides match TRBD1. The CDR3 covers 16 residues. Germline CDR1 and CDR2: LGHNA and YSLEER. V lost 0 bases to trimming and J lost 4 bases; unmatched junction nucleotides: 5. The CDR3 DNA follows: TGCGCCAGCAGCCAAGATCCGGGGACAGGGTCAGATACGCAGTATTTT. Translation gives CASSQDPGTGSDTQYF.

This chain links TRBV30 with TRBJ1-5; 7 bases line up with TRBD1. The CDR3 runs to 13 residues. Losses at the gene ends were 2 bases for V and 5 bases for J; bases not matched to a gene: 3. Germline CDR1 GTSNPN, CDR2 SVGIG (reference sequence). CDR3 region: CAWSRDSDQPQHF. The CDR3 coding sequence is TGTGCCTGGAGTAGGGACAGTGATCAGCCCCAGCATTTT. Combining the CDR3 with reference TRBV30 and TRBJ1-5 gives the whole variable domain SQTIHQWPATLVQPVGSPLSLECTVEGTSNPNLYWYRQAAGRGLQLLFYSVGIGQISSEVPQNLSASRPQDRQFILSSKKLLLSDSGFYLCAWSRDSDQPQHFGDGTRLSIL.

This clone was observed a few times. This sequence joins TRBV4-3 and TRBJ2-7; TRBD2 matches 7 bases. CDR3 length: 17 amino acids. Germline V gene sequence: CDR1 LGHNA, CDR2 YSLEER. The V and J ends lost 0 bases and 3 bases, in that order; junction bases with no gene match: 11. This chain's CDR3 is CASSQDTGEGSYYEQYF. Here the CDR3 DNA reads TGCGCCAGCAGCCAAGATACCGGGGAGGGCTCCTACTACGAGCAGTACTTC.

Here the CDR3 DNA reads TGTGCCAGCAGCTTGGATTTTCGAGGGAACACTGAAGCTTTCTTT. The encoded protein is CASSLDFRGNTEAFF. This chain joins TRBV5-4 and TRBJ1-1; D is unresolved. The CDR3 covers 15 residues. Germline assignment: CDR1 SGHNT and CDR2 YYREEE (reference sequence). V was shortened by 0 bases and J by 1 base, with 10 bases between the two germline ends.

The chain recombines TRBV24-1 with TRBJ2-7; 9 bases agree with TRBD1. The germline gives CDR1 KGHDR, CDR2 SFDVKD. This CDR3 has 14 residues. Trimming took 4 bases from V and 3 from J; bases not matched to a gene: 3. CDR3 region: CATSDGTGFYEQYF. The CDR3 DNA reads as TGTGCCACCAGTGACGGGACAGGGTTCTACGAGCAGTACTTC.

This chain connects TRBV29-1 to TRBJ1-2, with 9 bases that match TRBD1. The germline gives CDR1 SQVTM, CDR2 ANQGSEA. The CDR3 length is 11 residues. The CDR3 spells CVDRGGYGYTF. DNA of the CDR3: TGCGTGGACAGGGGAGGCTATGGCTACACCTTC. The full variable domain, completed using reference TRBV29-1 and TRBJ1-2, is SAVISQKPSRDICQRGTSLTIQCQVDSQVTMMFWYRQQPGQSLTLIATANQGSEATYESGFVIDKFPISRPNLTFSTLTVSNMSPEDSSIYLCVDRGGYGYTFGSGTRLTVV.

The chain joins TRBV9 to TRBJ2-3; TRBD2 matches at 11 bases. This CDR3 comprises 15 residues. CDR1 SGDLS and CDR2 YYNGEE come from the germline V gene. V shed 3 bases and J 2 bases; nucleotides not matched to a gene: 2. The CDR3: CASSGSGGVTDTQYF. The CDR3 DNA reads TGTGCCAGCAGCGGTAGCGGGGGGGTCACAGATACGCAGTATTTT.

The CDR3 loop reads CASSSFDGNYEQYF. The CDR3 region has the DNA TGTGCCAGCAGTTCCTTCGACGGGAACTACGAGCAGTACTTC. The chain recombines TRBV6-5 with TRBJ2-7; perhaps TRBD2 as D (5 bases). The V end was cut by 4 bases, the J end by 3 bases, with 13 bases between. This CDR3 spans 14 amino acids. Germline-derived CDR1 and CDR2 are MNHEY and SVGAGI.

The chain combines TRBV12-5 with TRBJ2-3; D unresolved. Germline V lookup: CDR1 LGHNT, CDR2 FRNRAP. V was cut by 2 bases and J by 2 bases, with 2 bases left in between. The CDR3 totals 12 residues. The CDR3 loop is CASGLLTDTQYF. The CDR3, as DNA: TGTGCTAGTGGTTTGCTCACAGATACGCAGTATTTT.

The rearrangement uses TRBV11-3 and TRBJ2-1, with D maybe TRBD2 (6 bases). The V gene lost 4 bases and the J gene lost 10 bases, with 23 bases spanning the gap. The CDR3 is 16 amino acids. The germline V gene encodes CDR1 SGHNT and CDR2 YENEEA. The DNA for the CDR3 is TGTGCCAGCAGCTCTCCTAAGTTGGTACTAGCACGGGAGCAGTTCTTC. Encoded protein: CASSSPKLVLAREQFF.

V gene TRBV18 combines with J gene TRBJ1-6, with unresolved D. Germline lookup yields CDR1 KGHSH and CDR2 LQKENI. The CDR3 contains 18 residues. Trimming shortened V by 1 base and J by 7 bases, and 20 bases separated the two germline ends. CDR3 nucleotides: TGTGCCAGCTCACCACGAACTCCAGTCAACGGAGGGAATTCACCCCTCCACTTT. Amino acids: CASSPRTPVNGGNSPLHF.

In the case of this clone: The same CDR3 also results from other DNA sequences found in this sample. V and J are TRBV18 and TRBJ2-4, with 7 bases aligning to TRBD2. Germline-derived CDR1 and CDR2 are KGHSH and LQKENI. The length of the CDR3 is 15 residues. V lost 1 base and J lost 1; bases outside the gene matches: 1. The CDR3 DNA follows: TGTGCCAGCTCACCACGGGAGGGGGCCAAAAACATTCAGTACTTC. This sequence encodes CASSPREGAKNIQYF.

The DNA for the CDR3 is TGCAGCGTTGTTGGGGACTCTAGCAGTAGCACTGAAGCTTTCTTT. Its protein is CSVVGDSSSSTEAFF. The chain couples TRBV29-1 to TRBJ1-1, with D possibly TRBD1 on 5 matching bases. The germline CDR1 and CDR2 sequences are SQVTM and ANQGSEA. V lost 4 bases to trimming and J lost 4 bases, with 19 bases between them. The CDR3 totals 15 residues.

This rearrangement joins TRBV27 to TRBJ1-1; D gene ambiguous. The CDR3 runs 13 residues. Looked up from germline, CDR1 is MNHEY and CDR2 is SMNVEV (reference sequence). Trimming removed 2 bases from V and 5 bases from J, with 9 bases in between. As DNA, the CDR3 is TGTGCCAGCAGTTTAAAGGAGGTTACTGAAGCTTTCTTT. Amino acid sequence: CASSLKEVTEAFF.

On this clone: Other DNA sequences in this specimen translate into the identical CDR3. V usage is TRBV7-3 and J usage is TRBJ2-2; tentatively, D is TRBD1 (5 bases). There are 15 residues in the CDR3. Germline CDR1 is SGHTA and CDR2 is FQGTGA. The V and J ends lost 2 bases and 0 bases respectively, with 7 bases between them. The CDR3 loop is CASSLQGPNTGELFF. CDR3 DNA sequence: TGTGCCAGCAGCTTACAGGGCCCGAACACCGGGGAGCTGTTTTTT.

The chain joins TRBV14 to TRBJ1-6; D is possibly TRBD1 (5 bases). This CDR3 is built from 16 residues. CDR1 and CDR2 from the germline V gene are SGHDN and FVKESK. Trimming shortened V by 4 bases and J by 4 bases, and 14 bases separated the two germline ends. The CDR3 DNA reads TGTGCCAGCAGCCCGTCCCGGGGGTGGTATAATTCACCCCTCCACTTT. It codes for CASSPSRGWYNSPLHF. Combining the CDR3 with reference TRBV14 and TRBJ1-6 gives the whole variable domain EAGVTQFPSHSVIEKGQTVTLRCDPISGHDNLYWYRRVMGKEIKFLLHFVKESKQDESGMPNNRFLAERTGGTYSTLKVQPAELEDSGVYFCASSPSRGWYNSPLHFGNGTRLTVT.

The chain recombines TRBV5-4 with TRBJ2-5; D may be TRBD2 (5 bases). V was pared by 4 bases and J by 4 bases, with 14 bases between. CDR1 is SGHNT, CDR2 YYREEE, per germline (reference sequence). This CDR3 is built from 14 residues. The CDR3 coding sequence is TGTGCCAGCAGCCCCAACCCAGGAGGAGAGACCCAGTACTTC. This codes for CASSPNPGGETQYF.

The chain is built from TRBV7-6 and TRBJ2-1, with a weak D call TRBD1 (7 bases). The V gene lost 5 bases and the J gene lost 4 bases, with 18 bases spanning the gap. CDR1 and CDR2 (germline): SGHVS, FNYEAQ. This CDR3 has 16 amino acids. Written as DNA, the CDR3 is TGTGCCAGCAGCGAAAGGACAGGAGGGGTATACAATGAGCAGTTCTTC. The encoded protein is CASSERTGGVYNEQFF.